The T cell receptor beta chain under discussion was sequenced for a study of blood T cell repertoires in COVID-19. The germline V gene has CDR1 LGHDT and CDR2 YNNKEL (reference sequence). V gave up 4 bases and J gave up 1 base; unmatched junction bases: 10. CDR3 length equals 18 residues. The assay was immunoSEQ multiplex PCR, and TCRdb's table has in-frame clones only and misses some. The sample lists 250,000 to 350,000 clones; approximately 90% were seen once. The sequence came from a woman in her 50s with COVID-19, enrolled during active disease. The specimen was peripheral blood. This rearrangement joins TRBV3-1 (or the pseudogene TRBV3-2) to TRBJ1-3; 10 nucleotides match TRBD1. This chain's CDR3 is CASSPGQGFYRSGNTIYF. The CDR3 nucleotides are TGTGCCAGCAGCCCGGGACAGGGGTTTTATCGGTCTGGAAACACCATATATTTT.